This TCR beta chain stems from a study of T cell responses to AZD1222 COVID-19 vaccine. The study, taken as a whole, reports: Once two AZD1222 doses were given, Spike-specific TCR breadth and depth went up. It was only after the peak T cell response that any repertoires were sampled. The donor cohort was predominantly white British with a female majority, and clonal diversity may have been underestimated. At baseline, seropositivity was found in only six or seven AZD1222 recipients.

The table came from immunoSEQ multiplex PCR; TCRdb's copy has only in-frame clones and leaves some out. The table shows more than 90,000 clones, with about nine tenths occurring only once. Looked up from germline, CDR1 is KGHSY and CDR2 is FQNENV. The CDR3 length is 17 residues. V shed 3 bases and J 4 bases; nucleotides not matched to a gene: 14. As for this clone: The antigen remains unidentified.

The sequence derives from an adult who received the AZD1222 COVID-19 vaccine. The source material was peripheral blood, sampled 28 days after the second AZD1222 dose. V and J are TRBV16 and TRBJ2-7; TRBD2 agrees at 8 bases. The CDR3 spells CASSHFSAGGVGYEQYF. CDR3 nucleotide sequence: TGTGCCAGCAGCCATTTCAGCGCGGGAGGTGTGGGATACGAGCAGTACTTC.